This TCR beta chain emerged from a study of T-cell memory formation after mild COVID-19. The overall study: In these data, TCR clusters were largely donor specific. Study outcomes and limitations: CD4+ contracting clones were found mainly in CM and EM, and CD8+ ones in EMRA. CD4/CD8 balance held among clones contracting day 15 to 85, and later expanders leaned CD4+. Some clones that responded turned up in pre-infection memory, which suggests that cross-reactive memory joined in.

Looked up from germline, CDR1 is SGHRS and CDR2 is YFSETQ. There are 12 residues in the CDR3. From the 5' RACE reads, TCRdb called clonotypes with MiXCR, one entry per CDR3 protein. The sample yields roughly 610,000 distinct CDR3 sequences, 17% seen once. This clonotype showed up many times. As yet, its antigen is unknown. Compared with germline, one end of the junction differs, possibly owing to a read error. The sequenced sample consisted of PBMCs or a T cell subset sorted from them (not recorded which). The TCR was taken from an adult woman who had mild COVID-19 (a few samples of this study predate the infection). Cell type and time point are not known. The chain couples TRBV5-1 to TRBJ2-7, with unresolved D. CDR3 nucleotide sequence: TGTGCCAGCAGCTTAGAAGGGTACGAGCAGTACTTC. Protein product: CASSLEGYEQYF.